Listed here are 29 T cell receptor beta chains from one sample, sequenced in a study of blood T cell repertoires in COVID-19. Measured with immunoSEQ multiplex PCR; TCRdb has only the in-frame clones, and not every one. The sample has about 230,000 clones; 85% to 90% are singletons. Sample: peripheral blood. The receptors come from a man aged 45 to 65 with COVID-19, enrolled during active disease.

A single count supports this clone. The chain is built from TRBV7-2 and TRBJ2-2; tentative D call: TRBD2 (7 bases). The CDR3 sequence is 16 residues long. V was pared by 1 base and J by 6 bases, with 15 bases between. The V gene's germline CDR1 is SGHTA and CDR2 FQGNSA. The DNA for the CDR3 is TGTGCCAGCAGCTTAGACGGGGGGCGCCCTTCCGGGGAGCTGTTTTTT. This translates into CASSLDGGRPSGELFF.

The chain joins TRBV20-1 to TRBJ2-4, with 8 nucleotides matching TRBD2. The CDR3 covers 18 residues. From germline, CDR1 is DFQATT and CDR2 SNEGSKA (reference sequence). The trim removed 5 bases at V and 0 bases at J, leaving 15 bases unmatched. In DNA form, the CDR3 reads TGCAGTGCTGGTGACTGGGCGGGGGGCCTGGAAGCCAAAAACATTCAGTACTTC. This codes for CSAGDWAGGLEAKNIQYF.

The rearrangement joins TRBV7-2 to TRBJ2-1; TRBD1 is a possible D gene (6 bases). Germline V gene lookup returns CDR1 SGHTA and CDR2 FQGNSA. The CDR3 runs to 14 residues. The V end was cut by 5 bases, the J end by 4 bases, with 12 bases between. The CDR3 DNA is TGTGCCAGCAGCATTCCAGACAGGTACAATGAGCAGTTCTTC. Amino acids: CASSIPDRYNEQFF.

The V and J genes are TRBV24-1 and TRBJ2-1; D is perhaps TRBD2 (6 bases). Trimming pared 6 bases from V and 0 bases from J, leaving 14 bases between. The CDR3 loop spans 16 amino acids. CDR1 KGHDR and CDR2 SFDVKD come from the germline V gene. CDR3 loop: CATSHWGESSYNEQFF. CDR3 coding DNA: TGTGCCACCAGTCACTGGGGGGAGAGCTCCTACAATGAGCAGTTCTTC.

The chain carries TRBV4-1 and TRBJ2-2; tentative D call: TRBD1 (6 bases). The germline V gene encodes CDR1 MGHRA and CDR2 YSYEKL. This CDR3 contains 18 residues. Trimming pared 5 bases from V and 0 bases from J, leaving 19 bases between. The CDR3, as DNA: TGCGCCAGCAGCTACCAATCTCTCGGACAGACGAACACCGGGGAGCTGTTTTTT. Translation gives CASSYQSLGQTNTGELFF.

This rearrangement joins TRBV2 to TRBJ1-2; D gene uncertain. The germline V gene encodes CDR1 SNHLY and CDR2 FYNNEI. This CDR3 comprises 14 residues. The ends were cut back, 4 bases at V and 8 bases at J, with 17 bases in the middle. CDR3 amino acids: CASSVLTGSGGYTF. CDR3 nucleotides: TGTGCCAGCAGTGTCCTGACCGGGAGCGGCGGCTACACCTTC.

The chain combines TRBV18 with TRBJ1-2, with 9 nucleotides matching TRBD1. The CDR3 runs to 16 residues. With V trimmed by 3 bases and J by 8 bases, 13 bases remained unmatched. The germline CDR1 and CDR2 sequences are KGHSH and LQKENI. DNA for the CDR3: TGTGCCAGCTCACCCCAGAGCGGGGGACAGGGCTTCGGCTACACCTTC. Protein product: CASSPQSGGQGFGYTF.

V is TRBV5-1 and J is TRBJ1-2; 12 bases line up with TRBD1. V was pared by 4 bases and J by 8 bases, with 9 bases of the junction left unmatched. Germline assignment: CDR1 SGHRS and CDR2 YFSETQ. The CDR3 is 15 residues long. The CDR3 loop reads CASSQTAGTGGGYTF. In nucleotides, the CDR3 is TGCGCCAGCAGCCAAACTGCCGGGACAGGGGGCGGCTACACCTTC. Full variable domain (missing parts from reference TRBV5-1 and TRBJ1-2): KAGVTQTPRYLIKTRGQQVTLSCSPISGHRSVSWYQQTPGQGLQFLFEYFSETQRNKGNFPGRFSGRQFSNSRSEMNVSTLELGDSALYLCASSQTAGTGGGYTFGSGTRLTVV.

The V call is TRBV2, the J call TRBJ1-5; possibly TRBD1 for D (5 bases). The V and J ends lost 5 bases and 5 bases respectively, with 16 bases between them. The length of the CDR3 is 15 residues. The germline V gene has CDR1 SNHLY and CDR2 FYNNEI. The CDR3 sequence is CASSLFQGGDQPQHF. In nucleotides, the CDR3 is TGTGCCAGCAGTTTGTTTCAGGGAGGGGATCAGCCCCAGCATTTT.

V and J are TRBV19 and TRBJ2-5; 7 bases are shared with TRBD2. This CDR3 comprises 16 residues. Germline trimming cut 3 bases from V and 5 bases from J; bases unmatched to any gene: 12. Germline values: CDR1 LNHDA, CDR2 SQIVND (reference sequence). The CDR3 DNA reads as TGTGCCAGTAGTATTTTCGGCGGGGGAGATGGCGAGACCCAGTACTTC. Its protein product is CASSIFGGGDGETQYF.

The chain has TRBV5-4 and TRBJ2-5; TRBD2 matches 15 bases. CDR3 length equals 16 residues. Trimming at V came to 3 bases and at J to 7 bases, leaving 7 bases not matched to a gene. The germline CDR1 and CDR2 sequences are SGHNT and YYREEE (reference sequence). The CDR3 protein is CASSWGLAGGRGTQYF. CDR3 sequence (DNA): TGTGCCAGCAGCTGGGGACTAGCGGGGGGTAGGGGGACCCAGTACTTC. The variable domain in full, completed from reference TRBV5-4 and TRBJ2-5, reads ETGVTQSPTHLIKTRGQQVTLRCSSQSGHNTVSWYQQALGQGPQFIFQYYREEENGRGNFPPRFSGLQFPNYSSELNVNALELDDSALYLCASSWGLAGGRGTQYFGPGTRLLVL.

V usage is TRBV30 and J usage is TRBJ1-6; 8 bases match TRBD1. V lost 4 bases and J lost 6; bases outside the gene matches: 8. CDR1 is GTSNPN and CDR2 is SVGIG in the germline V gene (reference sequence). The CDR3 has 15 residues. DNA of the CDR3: TGTGCCTGGACCTGGACGGACAGGGCTAATTCACCCCTCCACTTT. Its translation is CAWTWTDRANSPLHF.

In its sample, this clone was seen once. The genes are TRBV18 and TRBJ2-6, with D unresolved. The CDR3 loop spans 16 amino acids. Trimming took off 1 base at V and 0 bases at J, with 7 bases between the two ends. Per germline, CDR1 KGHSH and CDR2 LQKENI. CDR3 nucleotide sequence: TGTGCCAGCTCACCACTTCGGGTCTCTGGGGCCAACGTCCTGACTTTC. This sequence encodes CASSPLRVSGANVLTF.

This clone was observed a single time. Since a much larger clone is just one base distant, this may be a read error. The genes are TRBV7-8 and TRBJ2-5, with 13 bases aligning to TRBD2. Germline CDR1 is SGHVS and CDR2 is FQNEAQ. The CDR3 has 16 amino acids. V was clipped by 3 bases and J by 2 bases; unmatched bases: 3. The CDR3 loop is CASSFQTSGGQETQYF. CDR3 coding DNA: TGTGCCAGCAGCTTTCAGACTAGCGGGGGGCAAGAGACCCAGTACTTC.

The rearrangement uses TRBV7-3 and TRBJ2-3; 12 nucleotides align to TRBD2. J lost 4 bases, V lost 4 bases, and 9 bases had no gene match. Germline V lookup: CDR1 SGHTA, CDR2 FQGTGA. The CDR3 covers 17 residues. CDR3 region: CASSSPPSGRGADTQYF. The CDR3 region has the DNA TGTGCCAGCAGCTCCCCCCCTAGCGGGAGGGGTGCAGATACGCAGTATTTT.

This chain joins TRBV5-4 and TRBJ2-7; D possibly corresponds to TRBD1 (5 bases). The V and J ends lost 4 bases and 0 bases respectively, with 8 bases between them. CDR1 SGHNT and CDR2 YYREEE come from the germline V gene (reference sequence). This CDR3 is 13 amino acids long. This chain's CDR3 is CASSVTGSYEQYF. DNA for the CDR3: TGTGCCAGCAGCGTCACAGGCTCCTACGAGCAGTACTTC.

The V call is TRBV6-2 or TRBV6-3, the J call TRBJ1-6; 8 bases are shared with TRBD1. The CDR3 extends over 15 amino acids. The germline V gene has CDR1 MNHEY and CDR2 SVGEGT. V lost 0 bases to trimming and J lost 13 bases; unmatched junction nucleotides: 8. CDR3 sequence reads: CASSYSDRGPPPLHF. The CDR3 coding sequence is TGTGCCAGCAGTTACTCCGACAGGGGCCCTCCCCCCCTCCACTTT.

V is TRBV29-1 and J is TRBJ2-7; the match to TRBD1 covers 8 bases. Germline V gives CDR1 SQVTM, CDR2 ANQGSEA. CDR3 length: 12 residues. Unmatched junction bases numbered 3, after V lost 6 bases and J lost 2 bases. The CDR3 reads CSVTGAAYEQYF. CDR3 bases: TGCAGCGTGACAGGGGCGGCCTACGAGCAGTACTTC.

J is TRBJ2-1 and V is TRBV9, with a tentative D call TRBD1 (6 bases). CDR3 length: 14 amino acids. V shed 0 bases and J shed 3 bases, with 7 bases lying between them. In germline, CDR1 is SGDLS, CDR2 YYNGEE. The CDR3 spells CASSVEDSYNEQFF. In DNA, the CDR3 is TGTGCCAGCAGCGTAGAGGACAGCTACAATGAGCAGTTCTTC.

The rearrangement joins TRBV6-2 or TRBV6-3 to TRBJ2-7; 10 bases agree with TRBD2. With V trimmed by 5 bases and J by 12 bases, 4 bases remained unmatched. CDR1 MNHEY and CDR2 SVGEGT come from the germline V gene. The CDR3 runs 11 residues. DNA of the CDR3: TGTGCCAGCAGTACACGGACTAGCGGGTACTTC. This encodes CASSTRTSGYF.

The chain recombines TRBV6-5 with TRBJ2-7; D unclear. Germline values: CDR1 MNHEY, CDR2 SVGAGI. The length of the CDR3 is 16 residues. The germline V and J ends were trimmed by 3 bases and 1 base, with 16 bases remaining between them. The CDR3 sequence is CASSYYETPSSYEQYF. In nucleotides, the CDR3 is TGTGCCAGCAGTTATTATGAGACACCGAGTTCCTACGAGCAGTACTTC.

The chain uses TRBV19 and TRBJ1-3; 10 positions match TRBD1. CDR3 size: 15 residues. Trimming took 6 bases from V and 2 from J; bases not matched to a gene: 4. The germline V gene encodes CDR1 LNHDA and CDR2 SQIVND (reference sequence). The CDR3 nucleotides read TGTGCCAGTAGCCAGACAGGGGGCGCTGGAAACACCATATATTTT. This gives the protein CASSQTGGAGNTIYF.

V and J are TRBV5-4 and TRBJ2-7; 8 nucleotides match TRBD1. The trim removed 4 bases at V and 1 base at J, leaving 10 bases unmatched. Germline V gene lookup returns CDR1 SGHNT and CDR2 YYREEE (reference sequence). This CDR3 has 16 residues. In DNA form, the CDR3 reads TGTGCCAGCAGCCCGACGCCGGACAGGGATTCCTACGAGCAGTACTTC. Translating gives CASSPTPDRDSYEQYF. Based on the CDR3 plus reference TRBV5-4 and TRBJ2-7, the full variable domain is ETGVTQSPTHLIKTRGQQVTLRCSSQSGHNTVSWYQQALGQGPQFIFQYYREEENGRGNFPPRFSGLQFPNYSSELNVNALELDDSALYLCASSPTPDRDSYEQYFGPGTRLTVT.

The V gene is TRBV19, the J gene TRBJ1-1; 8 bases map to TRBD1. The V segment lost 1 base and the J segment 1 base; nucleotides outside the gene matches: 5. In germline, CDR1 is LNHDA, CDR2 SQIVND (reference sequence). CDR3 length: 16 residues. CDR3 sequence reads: CASSIARGPSNTEAFF. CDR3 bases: TGTGCCAGTAGTATAGCCAGGGGGCCCTCGAACACTGAAGCTTTCTTT.

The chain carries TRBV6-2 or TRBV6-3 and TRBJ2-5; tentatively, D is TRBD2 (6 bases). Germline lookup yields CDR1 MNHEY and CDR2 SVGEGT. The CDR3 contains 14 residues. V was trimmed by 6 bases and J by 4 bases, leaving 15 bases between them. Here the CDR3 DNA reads TGTGCCAGCAGCAGCGGAGGGCCAGGAGAGACCCAGTACTTC. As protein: CASSSGGPGETQYF.

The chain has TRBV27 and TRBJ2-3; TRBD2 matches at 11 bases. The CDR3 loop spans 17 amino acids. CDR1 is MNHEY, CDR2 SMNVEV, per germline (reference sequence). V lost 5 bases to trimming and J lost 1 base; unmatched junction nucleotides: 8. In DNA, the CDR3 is TGTGCCAGCAGTCCCCGGGTTAGCGGGGGGGGCACAGATACGCAGTATTTT. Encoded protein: CASSPRVSGGGTDTQYF.

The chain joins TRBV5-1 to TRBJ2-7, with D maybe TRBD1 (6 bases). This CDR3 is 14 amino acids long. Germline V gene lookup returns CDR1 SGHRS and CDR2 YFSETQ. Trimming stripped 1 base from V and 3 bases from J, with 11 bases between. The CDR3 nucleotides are TGCGCCAGCAGCTTGAACAGGGAGTTCTACGAGCAGTACTTC. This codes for CASSLNREFYEQYF. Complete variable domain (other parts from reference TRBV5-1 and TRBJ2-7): KAGVTQTPRYLIKTRGQQVTLSCSPISGHRSVSWYQQTPGQGLQFLFEYFSETQRNKGNFPGRFSGRQFSNSRSEMNVSTLELGDSALYLCASSLNREFYEQYFGPGTRLTVT.

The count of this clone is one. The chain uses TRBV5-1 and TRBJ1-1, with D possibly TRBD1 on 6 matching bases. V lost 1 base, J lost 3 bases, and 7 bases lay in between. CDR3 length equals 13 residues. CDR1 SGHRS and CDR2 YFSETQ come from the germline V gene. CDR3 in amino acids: CASSLKGDTEAFF. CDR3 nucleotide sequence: TGCGCCAGCAGCTTGAAGGGGGACACTGAAGCTTTCTTT.

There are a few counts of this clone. The DNA of the CDR3 is TGTGCCAGCGGCCGGGACAGGGGGGAAAAACTGTTTTTT. It is translated as CASGRDRGEKLFF. The chain employs TRBV2 and TRBJ1-4; 11 nucleotides align to TRBD1. The germline CDR1 and CDR2 sequences are SNHLY and FYNNEI. The CDR3 runs to 13 residues. J gave up 8 bases and V 8 bases, and 4 bases lay outside the gene matches.